The entry that follows covers one T cell receptor (beta chain) sequence. What it binds is unknown. This sample is part of a study of cytomegalovirus exposure and HLA in healthy donors. General observations from the study: The study recorded 150 to 200 TCR beta chains that were cytomegalovirus-associated. Usually a TCR sequence was rare, but some public TCRs were found in many donors.

Here immunoSEQ multiplex PCR was the method, and the copy in TCRdb shows in-frame clones only, minus some. The sample carries 90,000 to 150,000 clones, roughly 90% recorded once. Germline trimming cut 2 bases from V and 7 bases from J; bases unmatched to any gene: 7. Germline lookup yields CDR1 MGHDK and CDR2 SYGVNS. The CDR3 runs to 15 residues. Material: PBMCs. This chain connects TRBV25-1 to TRBJ2-1; TRBD1 matches 8 bases. The clonotype was recovered from a woman under 30 in good health and CMV-seropositive. The CDR3 loop reads CASSEQGARWNEQFF. DNA of the CDR3: TGTGCCAGCAGTGAACAGGGGGCGCGTTGGAATGAGCAGTTCTTC.